These T cell receptor beta chains were read from a single sample in a study of OX40 agonist ivuxolimab in advanced cancers. Repertoires were generated with immunoSEQ multiplex PCR, while TCRdb's copy carries only in-frame clones and drops some. The sample has 60,000 to 65,000 clones; 75% to 90% are singletons. Sample: CD4+ or CD8+ T cells sorted from blood, taken in a trial of the OX40 agonist ivuxolimab. These receptors all come from an adult with an advanced solid tumor such as melanoma, head and neck, liver or kidney cancer. The CDR3 runs from the conserved cysteine through the conserved F or W. The order of the fields is clone size, J gene, D gene, V gene, CDR3 DNA, CDR3 protein. The D gene is left open where the match is weak. The size entry is marked missing in some rows and otherwise reads once, few, many or a size class.

clone_size: NA
j_call: TRBJ2-1
d_call: TRBD1
v_call: TRBV5-1
cdr3_nt: TGCGCCAGCAGCTCCGGGACAGAGTACAATGAGCAGTTCTTC
cdr3_aa: CASSSGTEYNEQFF

clone_size: few
j_call: TRBJ1-4
d_call: NA
v_call: TRBV5-6
cdr3_nt: TGTGCCAGCAGCGTTGGGACCGAACTGTTTTTT
cdr3_aa: CASSVGTELFF

clone_size: once
j_call: TRBJ2-7
d_call: TRBD1
v_call: TRBV28
cdr3_nt: TGTGCCAGCCAGGGGGCGCTTGGGCGCTACGAGCAGTACTTC
cdr3_aa: CASQGALGRYEQYF

clone_size: NA
j_call: TRBJ2-2
d_call: TRBD1
v_call: TRBV7-9
cdr3_nt: TGTGCCAGCACCACGGGACAGGGAAGCACCGGGGAGCTGTTTTTT
cdr3_aa: CASTTGQGSTGELFF

clone_size: NA
j_call: TRBJ2-7
d_call: NA
v_call: TRBV7-2
cdr3_nt: TGTGCCAGCAGCCCACGCGGAGGAAGGGCCGCCGAGCAGTACTTC
cdr3_aa: CASSPRGGRAAEQYF

clone_size: NA
j_call: TRBJ1-1
d_call: TRBD1
v_call: TRBV6-5
cdr3_nt: TGTGCCAGCAGCCAACAGGGGCGGAGTACTGAAGCTTTCTTT
cdr3_aa: CASSQQGRSTEAFF

clone_size: NA
j_call: TRBJ1-4
d_call: NA
v_call: TRBV6-1
cdr3_nt: TGTGCCAGCAGTGAAGTTTGGGGGGCCTATGAAAAACTGTTTTTT
cdr3_aa: CASSEVWGAYEKLFF

clone_size: NA
j_call: TRBJ1-2
d_call: TRBD1
v_call: TRBV6-5
cdr3_nt: TGTGCCAGCAGTTACACAGGGGGCGCGGGAGGCTACACCTTC
cdr3_aa: CASSYTGGAGGYTF

clone_size: NA
j_call: TRBJ1-2
d_call: NA
v_call: TRBV19
cdr3_nt: TGTGCCAGTAGTATCGGCCAGGGGAACTATGGCTACACCTTC
cdr3_aa: CASSIGQGNYGYTF

clone_size: once
j_call: TRBJ2-5
d_call: NA
v_call: TRBV28
cdr3_nt: TGTGCCAGCAGTCCCAACCCGTGGCTCAAAAGGAGGCAAGAGACCCAGTACTTC
cdr3_aa: CASSPNPWLKRRQETQYF

clone_size: NA
j_call: TRBJ2-1
d_call: TRBD2
v_call: TRBV29-1
cdr3_nt: TGCAGCGTTCGTAGACTAGCGGGGTCCCCCTCCTACAATGAGCAGTTCTTC
cdr3_aa: CSVRRLAGSPSYNEQFF

clone_size: NA
j_call: TRBJ1-2
d_call: TRBD1
v_call: TRBV5-1
cdr3_nt: TGCGCCAGCAGCCCGGCGACAGGGAAAGGCCATGGCTACACCTTC
cdr3_aa: CASSPATGKGHGYTF

clone_size: NA
j_call: TRBJ1-2
d_call: NA
v_call: TRBV6-1
cdr3_nt: TGTGCCAGCAGCGATAGGCGGGGGATGTATGGCTACACCTTC
cdr3_aa: CASSDRRGMYGYTF

clone_size: few
j_call: TRBJ2-5
d_call: NA
v_call: TRBV2
cdr3_nt: TGTGCCAGCAGTGGCGGTTGGACCCAGTACTTC
cdr3_aa: CASSGGWTQYF

clone_size: NA
j_call: TRBJ2-2
d_call: NA
v_call: TRBV28
cdr3_nt: TGTGCCAGCAGTTCTCGAGGGATGATCGGGGAGCTGTTTTTT
cdr3_aa: CASSSRGMIGELFF

clone_size: NA
j_call: TRBJ2-5
d_call: TRBD2
v_call: TRBV5-1
cdr3_nt: TGCGCCAGCAGCTACGGACTAGCGGGCGAGACCCAGTACTTC
cdr3_aa: CASSYGLAGETQYF

clone_size: NA
j_call: TRBJ2-7
d_call: NA
v_call: TRBV7-8
cdr3_nt: TGTGCCAGCAGCTTTACAGGAGACAGCTACGAGCAGTACTTC
cdr3_aa: CASSFTGDSYEQYF

clone_size: NA
j_call: TRBJ2-5
d_call: NA
v_call: TRBV5-1
cdr3_nt: TGCGCCAGCAGCTTTTCAGGGGGGGAGACCCAGTACTTC
cdr3_aa: CASSFSGGETQYF

clone_size: NA
j_call: TRBJ2-5
d_call: NA
v_call: TRBV19
cdr3_nt: TGTGCCAGTAGTATTTCCAGGGGAGAGACCCAGTACTTC
cdr3_aa: CASSISRGETQYF

clone_size: NA
j_call: TRBJ2-3
d_call: NA
v_call: TRBV29-1
cdr3_nt: TGCAGCGTTGGTTTTACAGATACGCAGTATTTT
cdr3_aa: CSVGFTDTQYF

clone_size: NA
j_call: TRBJ2-1
d_call: NA
v_call: TRBV12-5
cdr3_nt: TGTGCTAGTGGTTTGGGTAATGAGCAGTTCTTC
cdr3_aa: CASGLGNEQFF

clone_size: NA
j_call: TRBJ1-2
d_call: NA
v_call: TRBV12-5
cdr3_nt: TGTGCTAGTGGTTTCGCTTCGGGTGGGCTCCTCTATGGCTACACCTTC
cdr3_aa: CASGFASGGLLYGYTF

clone_size: NA
j_call: TRBJ2-3
d_call: TRBD1
v_call: TRBV5-1
cdr3_nt: TGCGCCAGCAACACAGGGGGCCAAGATACGCAGTATTTT
cdr3_aa: CASNTGGQDTQYF

clone_size: few
j_call: TRBJ2-1
d_call: TRBD2
v_call: TRBV2
cdr3_nt: TGTGCCACCCGACTAGCGGGGGACAATGAGCAGTTCTTC
cdr3_aa: CATRLAGDNEQFF

clone_size: once
j_call: TRBJ2-2
d_call: NA
v_call: TRBV6-4
cdr3_nt: TGTGCCAGGAACGGGGTTCCGAACACCGGGGAGCTGTTTTTT
cdr3_aa: CARNGVPNTGELFF

clone_size: NA
j_call: TRBJ1-6
d_call: NA
v_call: TRBV9
cdr3_nt: TGTGCCAGCAGCACTCGTCAGGGGTCACCCCTCCACTTT
cdr3_aa: CASSTRQGSPLHF

clone_size: once
j_call: TRBJ1-2
d_call: NA
v_call: TRBV11-2
cdr3_nt: TGTGCCAGCAGCCCCATAATGAGTGGCTACACCTTC
cdr3_aa: CASSPIMSGYTF

clone_size: NA
j_call: TRBJ2-7
d_call: NA
v_call: TRBV7-9
cdr3_nt: TGTGCCAGCAGCACCGACAGGAACTCCTACGAGCAGTACTTC
cdr3_aa: CASSTDRNSYEQYF

clone_size: once
j_call: TRBJ1-4
d_call: TRBD1
v_call: TRBV7-9
cdr3_nt: TGTGCCAGCAGCTCGGGACAGGAGTATGAAAAACTGTTTTTT
cdr3_aa: CASSSGQEYEKLFF

clone_size: NA
j_call: TRBJ2-7
d_call: NA
v_call: TRBV21-1
cdr3_nt: TGTGCCAGCAGCAAAGTTGGGGCGTACGAGCAGTACTTC
cdr3_aa: CASSKVGAYEQYF

clone_size: NA
j_call: TRBJ1-5
d_call: TRBD1
v_call: TRBV6-6
cdr3_nt: TGTGCCAGCAGTTACTCCGACACAGGGGGACGTCAGCCCCAGCATTTT
cdr3_aa: CASSYSDTGGRQPQHF

clone_size: NA
j_call: TRBJ1-5
d_call: NA
v_call: TRBV28
cdr3_nt: TGTGCCAGCAGTTTACAGCCCCAGCATTTT
cdr3_aa: CASSLQPQHF

clone_size: NA
j_call: TRBJ2-7
d_call: TRBD1
v_call: TRBV5-1
cdr3_nt: TGCGCCAGCAGACCGCACGGGACAGGGGAGGACGAGCAGTACTTC
cdr3_aa: CASRPHGTGEDEQYF

clone_size: NA
j_call: TRBJ2-1
d_call: NA
v_call: TRBV5-1
cdr3_nt: TGCGCCAGCGCCCCCGGAACAGGGCCGAATGAGCAGTTCTTC
cdr3_aa: CASAPGTGPNEQFF

clone_size: NA
j_call: TRBJ1-5
d_call: NA
v_call: TRBV5-1
cdr3_nt: TGCGCCACCCCAGGTGCTCGGGGACATCAGCCCCAGCATTTT
cdr3_aa: CATPGARGHQPQHF

clone_size: NA
j_call: TRBJ2-3
d_call: NA
v_call: TRBV18
cdr3_nt: TGTGCCAGCTCACCTGGAAGCAACACAGATACGCAGTATTTT
cdr3_aa: CASSPGSNTDTQYF

clone_size: NA
j_call: TRBJ2-5
d_call: NA
v_call: TRBV2
cdr3_nt: TGTGCCAGCAGTGAAGCAACGGGCAGTCAAGAGACCCAGTACTTC
cdr3_aa: CASSEATGSQETQYF